This T cell receptor beta chain is drawn from a study of identical twins. The CDR3 has 12 residues. Germline V gene lookup returns CDR1 SGHTA and CDR2 FQGNSA. V lost 2 bases and J lost 8, with 8 bases in between. This clonotype was observed a handful of times. MiXCR was run by TCRdb on the 5' RACE reads, yielding one entry per CDR3 protein. This table has 240,000 or so distinct CDR3 sequences, 9.5% to 15% appearing once. These data also formed part of another study, on yellow fever vaccine responses in identical twins.

The chain is built from TRBV7-2 and TRBJ2-3; the D is unclear. Sequencing used memory (CD45RO+) T cells sorted from blood. The source is a woman aged 18-29 years in good health. CDR3 region: CASSLSRTTQYF. DNA for the CDR3: TGTGCCAGCAGCTTAAGCAGGACTACGCAGTATTTT.